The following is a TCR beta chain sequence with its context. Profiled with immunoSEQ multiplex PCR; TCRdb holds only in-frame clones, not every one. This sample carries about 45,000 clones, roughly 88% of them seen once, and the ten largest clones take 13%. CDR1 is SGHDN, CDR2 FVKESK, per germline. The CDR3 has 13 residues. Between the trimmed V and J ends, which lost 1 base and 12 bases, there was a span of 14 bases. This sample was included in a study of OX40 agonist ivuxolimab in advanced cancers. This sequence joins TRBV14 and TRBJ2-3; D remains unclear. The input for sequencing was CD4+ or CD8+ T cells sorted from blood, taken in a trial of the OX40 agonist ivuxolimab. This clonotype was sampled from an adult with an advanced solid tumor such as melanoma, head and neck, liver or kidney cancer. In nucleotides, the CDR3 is TGTGCCAGCAGCCAAGGGTCGTCTCCATCCCAGTATTTT. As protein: CASSQGSSPSQYF. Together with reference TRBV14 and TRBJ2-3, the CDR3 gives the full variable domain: EAGVTQFPSHSVIEKGQTVTLRCDPISGHDNLYWYRRVMGKEIKFLLHFVKESKQDESGMPNNRFLAERTGGTYSTLKVQPAELEDSGVYFCASSQGSSPSQYFGPGTRLTVL.